The entry below describes one T cell receptor beta chain. The antigen remains undetermined. The same CDR3 arises from other DNA sequences in this sample as well. Peripheral blood came from all dose cohorts at three timepoints. The source of the sample is a study of OX40 agonist ivuxolimab in advanced cancers. Background on the study: Three patients showed partial responses: one hepatocellular carcinoma and two cutaneous melanoma cases.

The table came from immunoSEQ multiplex PCR; TCRdb's copy has only in-frame clones and leaves some out. The data show some 98,000 clones, around 86% seen once. Study outcomes and limitations: Expanded clones belonging to CD8+ T cells outnumbered, on average, those of CD4+. There was clonal expansion of CD4+ and CD8+ blood T cells by week 6 at 0.1 to 3.0 mg/kg.

The CDR3 is made up of 15 amino acids. Germline CDR1 is KGHSH and CDR2 is LQKENI. V was clipped by 1 base and J by 0 bases, with 9 bases between them. The chain carries TRBV18 and TRBJ1-1, with D possibly matching TRBD1 (6 bases). This sequence originates from an adult with an advanced solid tumor such as melanoma, head and neck, liver or kidney cancer. Here the sequenced sample was CD4+ or CD8+ T cells sorted from blood, taken in a trial of the OX40 agonist ivuxolimab. For the CDR3, the DNA is TGTGCCAGCTCACCACGGACAGACATGAACACTGAAGCTTTCTTT. Amino acids: CASSPRTDMNTEAFF.